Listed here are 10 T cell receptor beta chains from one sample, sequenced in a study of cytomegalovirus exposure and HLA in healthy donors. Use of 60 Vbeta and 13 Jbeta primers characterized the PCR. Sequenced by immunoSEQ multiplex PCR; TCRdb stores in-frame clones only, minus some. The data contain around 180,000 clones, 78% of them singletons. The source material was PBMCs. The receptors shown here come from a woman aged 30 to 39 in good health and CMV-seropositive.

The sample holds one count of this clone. The CDR3 nucleotides read TGTGCCAGCAGTTTTAGCGTTAATCAGCCCCAGCATTTT. The encoded protein is CASSFSVNQPQHF. The genes are TRBV27 and TRBJ1-5; D gene ambiguous. This CDR3 spans 13 amino acids. V lost 3 bases and J lost 4, with 7 bases in between. Germline V gene sequence: CDR1 MNHEY, CDR2 SMNVEV (reference sequence).

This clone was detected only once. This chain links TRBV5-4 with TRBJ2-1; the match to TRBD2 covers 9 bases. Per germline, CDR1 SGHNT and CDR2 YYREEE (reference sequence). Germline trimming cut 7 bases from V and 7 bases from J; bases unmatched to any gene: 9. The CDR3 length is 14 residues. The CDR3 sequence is CASSKREDLNEQFF. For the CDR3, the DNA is TGTGCCAGCTCGAAGCGGGAGGACCTAAATGAGCAGTTCTTC. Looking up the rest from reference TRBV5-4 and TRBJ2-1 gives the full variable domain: ETGVTQSPTHLIKTRGQQVTLRCSSQSGHNTVSWYQQALGQGPQFIFQYYREEENGRGNFPPRFSGLQFPNYSSELNVNALELDDSALYLCASSKREDLNEQFFGPGTRLTVL.

CDR3 nucleotides: TGTGCCAGTAGTGAGGGAGTTGTTGGGGACACTGAAGCTTTCTTT. Its translation is CASSEGVVGDTEAFF. The chain couples TRBV19 to TRBJ1-1; no firm D call. Germline-derived CDR1 and CDR2 are LNHDA and SQIVND (reference sequence). There are 15 residues in the CDR3. The germline V and J ends were trimmed by 5 bases and 3 bases, with 16 bases remaining between them.

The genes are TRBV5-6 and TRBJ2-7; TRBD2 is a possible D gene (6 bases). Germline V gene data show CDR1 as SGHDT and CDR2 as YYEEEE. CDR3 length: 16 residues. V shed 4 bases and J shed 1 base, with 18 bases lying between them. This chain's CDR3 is CASSSHTGRESYEQYF. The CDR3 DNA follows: TGTGCCAGCAGCAGCCACACGGGACGGGAGTCCTACGAGCAGTACTTC.

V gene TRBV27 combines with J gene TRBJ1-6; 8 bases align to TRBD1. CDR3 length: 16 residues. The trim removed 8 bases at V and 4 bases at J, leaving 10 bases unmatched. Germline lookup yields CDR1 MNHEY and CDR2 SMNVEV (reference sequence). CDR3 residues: CASALTGVWYNSPLHF. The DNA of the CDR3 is TGTGCCAGCGCCTTGACAGGGGTTTGGTATAATTCACCCCTCCACTTT.

CDR3 in DNA: TGTGCCATCAGTGAGTCGGGACTAGCGATAGGCGAGCAGTACTTC. Protein: CAISESGLAIGEQYF. The V gene is TRBV10-3, the J gene TRBJ2-7; 10 bases fit TRBD2. The germline V gene encodes CDR1 ENHRY and CDR2 SYGVKD. CDR3 length: 15 residues. Unmatched junction bases numbered 5, after V lost 0 bases and J lost 6 bases.

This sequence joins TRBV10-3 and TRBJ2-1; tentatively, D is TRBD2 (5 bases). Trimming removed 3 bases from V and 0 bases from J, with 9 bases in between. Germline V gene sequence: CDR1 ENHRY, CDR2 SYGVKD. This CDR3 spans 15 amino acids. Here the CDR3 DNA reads TGTGCCATCAGTGAAACGGGAAACTCCTACAATGAGCAGTTCTTC. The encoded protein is CAISETGNSYNEQFF.

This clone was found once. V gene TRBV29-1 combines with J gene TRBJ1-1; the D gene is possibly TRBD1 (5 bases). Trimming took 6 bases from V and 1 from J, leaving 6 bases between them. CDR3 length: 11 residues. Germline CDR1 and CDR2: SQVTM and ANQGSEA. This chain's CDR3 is CSVTGNTEAFF. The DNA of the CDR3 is TGCAGCGTCACAGGGAACACTGAAGCTTTCTTT.

CDR3 sequence (DNA): TGTGCCAGCAGTTTGACAGGGGTCATGAACACTGAAGCTTTCTTT. Translating it yields CASSLTGVMNTEAFF. The chain employs TRBV28 and TRBJ1-1, with 8 bases identical to TRBD1. Germline V lookup: CDR1 MDHEN, CDR2 SYDVKM. This CDR3 is 15 amino acids long. V lost 3 bases and J lost 0; bases outside the gene matches: 3.

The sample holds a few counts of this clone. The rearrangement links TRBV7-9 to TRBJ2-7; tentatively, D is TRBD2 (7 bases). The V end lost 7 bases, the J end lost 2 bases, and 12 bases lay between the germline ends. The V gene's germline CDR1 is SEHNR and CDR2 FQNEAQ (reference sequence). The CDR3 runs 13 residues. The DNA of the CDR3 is TGTGCCAGCACCAAGGGGGGGACCTACGAGCAGTACTTC. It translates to CASTKGGTYEQYF.